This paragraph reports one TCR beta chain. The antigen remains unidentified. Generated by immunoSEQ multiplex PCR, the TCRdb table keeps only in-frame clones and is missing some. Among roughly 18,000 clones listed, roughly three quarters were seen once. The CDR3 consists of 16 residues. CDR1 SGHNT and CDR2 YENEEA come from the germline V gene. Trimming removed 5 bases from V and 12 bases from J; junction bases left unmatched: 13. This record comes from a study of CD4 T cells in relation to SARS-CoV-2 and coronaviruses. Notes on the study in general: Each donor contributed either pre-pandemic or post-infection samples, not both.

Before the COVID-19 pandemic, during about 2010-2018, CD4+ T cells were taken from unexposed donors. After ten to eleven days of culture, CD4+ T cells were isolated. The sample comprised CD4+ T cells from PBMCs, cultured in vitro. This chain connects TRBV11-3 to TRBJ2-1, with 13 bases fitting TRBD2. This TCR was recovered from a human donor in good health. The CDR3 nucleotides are TGTGCCAGCAGCCTGTCCGGGACTAGCGGGGCCTGGCCGCAGTTCTTC. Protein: CASSLSGTSGAWPQFF.